These T cell receptor beta chains were read from a single sample in a study of metastatic and nonmetastatic thyroid tumors. Via MiXCR, TCRdb re-called the PCR reads. The table records roughly 28,000 clones, 20% to 30% of them present only once. Material for sequencing was blood. Receptor source: a female donor with papillary thyroid cancer or a benign thyroid nodule (not recorded which). Some clones in this sample may be carry-over from other donors' samples. CDR3s include the opening cysteine and the closing phenylalanine or tryptophan. The order of the fields is CDR3 protein, V gene, clone size. Size is omitted from some rows. Given values are once, few, many or a class for expanded clones.

CDR3aa: CASSQTNTGELFF
v_gene: TRBV3-1
abundance: .

CDR3aa: CSASRRDRAGGGYTF
v_gene: TRBV20-1
abundance: medium-sized

CDR3aa: CSMKRTGVYGYTF
v_gene: TRBV20-1
abundance: .

CDR3aa: CASSKGVTSITYSEQFF
v_gene: TRBV19
abundance: .

CDR3aa: CASSKMGNTEAFF
v_gene: TRBV11-2
abundance: many

CDR3aa: CASSVSNNEQFF
v_gene: TRBV9
abundance: many

CDR3aa: CASNGGTNEKLFF
v_gene: TRBV28
abundance: many

CDR3aa: CATSSLSHVANYGYTF
v_gene: TRBV15
abundance: .

CDR3aa: CASSQAYTGELFF
v_gene: TRBV10-1
abundance: many

CDR3aa: CASIEVAGGHNEQFF
v_gene: TRBV6-4
abundance: few

CDR3aa: CATSEGSGAQETQYF
v_gene: TRBV24-1
abundance: many

CDR3aa: CASSNYNEKLFF
v_gene: TRBV3-1
abundance: .

CDR3aa: CSAEGQGPRSNQPQHF
v_gene: TRBV20-1
abundance: medium-sized

CDR3aa: CASSLGGRGYTF
v_gene: TRBV6-1
abundance: medium-sized

CDR3aa: CATSDSGARSYEQYF
v_gene: TRBV24-1
abundance: medium-sized

CDR3aa: CSASLVNQPQHF
v_gene: TRBV20-1
abundance: few

CDR3aa: CSATLQENIQYF
v_gene: TRBV20-1
abundance: few

CDR3aa: CASSHVGLANEQFF
v_gene: TRBV4-2
abundance: many

CDR3aa: CSASEGTRDRNEQFF
v_gene: TRBV20-1
abundance: many

CDR3aa: CASSPGAASGRAVGHYNEQFF
v_gene: TRBV11-2
abundance: .

CDR3aa: CGPTSYEQYF
v_gene: TRBV20-1
abundance: medium-sized

CDR3aa: CASSQARVGTGELFF
v_gene: TRBV3-1
abundance: .

CDR3aa: CATSRIAGEEQYF
v_gene: TRBV15
abundance: few

CDR3aa: CASSETAVQPQHF
v_gene: TRBV2
abundance: few

CDR3aa: CASSGRLEQYF
v_gene: TRBV30
abundance: medium-sized

CDR3aa: CASSYLGGGRGADTQYF
v_gene: TRBV7-3
abundance: few

CDR3aa: CASSDIAGAPEQYF
v_gene: TRBV10-2
abundance: .

CDR3aa: CASSLSHGDYGYTF
v_gene: TRBV5-1
abundance: medium-sized

CDR3aa: CASSLGDRAYNEQFF
v_gene: TRBV5-6
abundance: .

CDR3aa: CASSARGSSPLHF
v_gene: TRBV10-1
abundance: medium-sized

CDR3aa: CASSTGYSNTGELFF
v_gene: TRBV5-1
abundance: .

CDR3aa: CASSPLAAISYNEQFF
v_gene: TRBV28
abundance: .

CDR3aa: CASSQDGTGHGELFF
v_gene: TRBV4-2
abundance: .

CDR3aa: CASSWVGPKNYGYTF
v_gene: TRBV28
abundance: .

CDR3aa: CASSSILVTGELFF
v_gene: TRBV6-1
abundance: .

CDR3aa: CASSFGRGLNTEAFF
v_gene: TRBV5-1
abundance: medium-sized

CDR3aa: CASTDPQSNQPQHF
v_gene: TRBV6-2/TRBV6-3
abundance: medium-sized

CDR3aa: CASSLVGVYEQYF
v_gene: TRBV3-1
abundance: once

CDR3aa: CSAWWGTYEQYF
v_gene: TRBV20-1
abundance: .

CDR3aa: CASSPSGPINSPLHF
v_gene: TRBV18
abundance: .

CDR3aa: CASSEVAGMNTGELFF
v_gene: TRBV6-1
abundance: many

CDR3aa: CASMGRIVETQYF
v_gene: TRBV11-2
abundance: many

CDR3aa: CASSLVGTGGIGTQYF
v_gene: TRBV7-2
abundance: few

CDR3aa: CASSPSRQGITEAFF
v_gene: TRBV4-1
abundance: .

CDR3aa: CAWSREAGTGELFF
v_gene: TRBV30
abundance: .

CDR3aa: CASMRRTSERGDTQYF
v_gene: TRBV6-1
abundance: .

CDR3aa: CSVDSSGANVLTF
v_gene: TRBV29-1
abundance: many

CDR3aa: CASRVLGLTGLADRGGDTQYF
v_gene: TRBV9
abundance: few

CDR3aa: CASSSQGPTGELFF
v_gene: TRBV11-2
abundance: many

CDR3aa: CASSEALWGQGIETQYF
v_gene: TRBV2
abundance: .

CDR3aa: CATKGSNTGELFF
v_gene: TRBV2
abundance: many